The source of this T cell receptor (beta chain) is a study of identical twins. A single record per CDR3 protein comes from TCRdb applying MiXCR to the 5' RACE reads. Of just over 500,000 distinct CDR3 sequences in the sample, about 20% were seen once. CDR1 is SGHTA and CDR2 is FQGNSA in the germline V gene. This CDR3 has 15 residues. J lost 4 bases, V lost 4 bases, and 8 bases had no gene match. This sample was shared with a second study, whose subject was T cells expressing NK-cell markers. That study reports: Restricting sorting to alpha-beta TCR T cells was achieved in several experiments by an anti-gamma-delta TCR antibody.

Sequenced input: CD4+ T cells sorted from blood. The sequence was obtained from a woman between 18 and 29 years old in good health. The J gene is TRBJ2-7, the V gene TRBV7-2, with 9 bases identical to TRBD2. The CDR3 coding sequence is TGTGCCAGCAGCTCCCCGCGGGGGGGCTTTTACGAGCAGTACTTC. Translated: CASSSPRGGFYEQYF.